Below are 9 T cell receptor beta chains sequenced from a single sample in a study of human T cells and chemical hapten exposure. Stated time point: healthy volunteer bleed at 2 weeks. Sequencing started from total RNA isolated from unfractionated whole blood. One entry per CDR3 protein, called by TCRdb with MiXCR from the RACE reads. Found here are 45,000 or so distinct CDR3 sequences, almost 4.5% of them singletons; the top ten hold around 5.8%. Material for sequencing was whole blood. The receptors stem from a human donor in good health. Some clones in this sample may be carry-over from other donors' samples.

In its sample, this clonotype was seen many times. The rearrangement uses TRBV4-1 and TRBJ1-5; the D is unclear. The V end lost 0 bases, the J end lost 7 bases, and 7 bases lay between the germline ends. The V gene's germline CDR1 is MGHRA and CDR2 YSYEKL. The CDR3 contains 13 residues. The CDR3 protein is CASSQEAWQPQHF. Written as DNA, the CDR3 is TGCGCCAGCAGCCAAGAAGCCTGGCAGCCCCAGCATTTT.

This clonotype has at least ten counts. The chain links TRBV12-3 or TRBV12-4 to TRBJ1-5; D is possibly TRBD1 (6 bases). The CDR3 has 15 residues. V lost 5 bases, J lost 9 bases, and 20 bases lay in between. The CDR3 sequence: CASSPLGGPGGPQHF. CDR3 DNA: TGTGCCAGCAGTCCCCTTGGGGGCCCCGGAGGGCCCCAGCATTTT.

This clonotype has ten or more counts. The rearrangement links TRBV29-1 to TRBJ2-7; 7 nucleotides align to TRBD1. Per the germline V gene, CDR1 is SQVTM and CDR2 is ANQGSEA. The CDR3 covers 14 residues. V lost 6 bases to trimming and J lost 6 bases; unmatched junction nucleotides: 14. The CDR3 sequence is CSVGTGVTTSEQYF. As DNA, the CDR3 is TGCAGCGTCGGCACAGGGGTCACAACCTCCGAGCAGTACTTC.

This clonotype has ten or more counts. The V call is TRBV4-2, the J call TRBJ1-5; TRBD1 aligns across 7 bases. Germline trimming cut 1 base from V and 2 bases from J; bases unmatched to any gene: 5. This CDR3 spans 16 amino acids. The germline CDR1 and CDR2 sequences are LGHNA and YNFKEQ. CDR3 DNA sequence: TGTGCCAGCAGCCAAGGTTTCAGGGGGGGCAATCAGCCCCAGCATTTT. Translating it yields CASSQGFRGGNQPQHF.

This clonotype was seen repeatedly, ten times or more. The V call is TRBV28, the J call TRBJ1-5; possibly TRBD1 for D (5 bases). Germline CDR1 MDHEN, CDR2 SYDVKM. The length of the CDR3 is 15 residues. V was trimmed by 4 bases and J by 4 bases, leaving 14 bases between them. The CDR3 region has the DNA TGTGCCAGCAGTTCCCCGTGGGGCAATAATCAGCCCCAGCATTTT. The encoded protein is CASSSPWGNNQPQHF.

This clonotype has at least ten counts. This chain connects TRBV29-1 to TRBJ1-5; weak D call: TRBD1 (6 bases). The CDR3 runs 15 residues. Germline CDR1 SQVTM, CDR2 ANQGSEA. Trimming took off 4 bases at V and 0 bases at J, with 13 bases between the two ends. The CDR3 sequence is CSVAMQGNSNQPQHF. CDR3 DNA: TGCAGCGTTGCCATGCAGGGGAATAGCAATCAGCCCCAGCATTTT.

This clonotype was seen at least ten times. V is TRBV28 and J is TRBJ2-2; D is perhaps TRBD2 (7 bases). The CDR3 extends over 16 amino acids. Germline CDR1 is MDHEN and CDR2 is SYDVKM. V was clipped by 7 bases and J by 2 bases, with 17 bases between them. Written as DNA, the CDR3 is TGTGCCAGCATCCTTAGGGGGGGTAGAAACACCGGGGAGCTGTTTTTT. As protein: CASILRGGRNTGELFF.

The chain links TRBV6-5 to TRBJ1-1; D is unresolved. Germline V lookup: CDR1 MNHEY, CDR2 SVGAGI. This CDR3 is built from 15 residues. The germline V and J ends were trimmed by 5 bases and 4 bases, with 17 bases remaining between them. In DNA form, the CDR3 reads TGTGCCAGCAGTCAAATCCCCCAGATGGGCACTGAAGCTTTCTTT. Its translation is CASSQIPQMGTEAFF.

The gene calls are TRBV29-1 and TRBJ1-5, with D unresolved. V gave up 4 bases and J gave up 0 bases, with 10 bases separating them. Germline values: CDR1 SQVTM, CDR2 ANQGSEA. The CDR3 is 14 amino acids. In DNA form, the CDR3 reads TGCAGCGTTGGATTAGGGAGTAGCAATCAGCCCCAGCATTTT. Its translation is CSVGLGSSNQPQHF.